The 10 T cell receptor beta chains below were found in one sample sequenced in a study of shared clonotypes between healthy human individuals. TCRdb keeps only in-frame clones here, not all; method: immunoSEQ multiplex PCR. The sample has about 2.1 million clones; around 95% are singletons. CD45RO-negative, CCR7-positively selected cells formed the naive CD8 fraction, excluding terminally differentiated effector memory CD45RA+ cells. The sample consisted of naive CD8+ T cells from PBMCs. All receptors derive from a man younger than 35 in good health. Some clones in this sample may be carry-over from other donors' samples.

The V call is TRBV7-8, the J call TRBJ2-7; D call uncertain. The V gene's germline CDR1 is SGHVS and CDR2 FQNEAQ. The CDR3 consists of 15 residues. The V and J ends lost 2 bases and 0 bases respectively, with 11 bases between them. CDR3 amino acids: CASSLTALSSYEQYF. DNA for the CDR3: TGTGCCAGCAGCTTAACCGCACTGAGCTCCTACGAGCAGTACTTC. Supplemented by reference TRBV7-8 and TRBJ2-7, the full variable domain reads GAGVSQSPRYKVAKRGQDVALRCDPISGHVSLFWYQQALGQGPEFLTYFQNEAQLDKSGLPSDRFFAERPEGSVSTLKIQRTQQEDSAVYLCASSLTALSSYEQYFGPGTRLTVT.

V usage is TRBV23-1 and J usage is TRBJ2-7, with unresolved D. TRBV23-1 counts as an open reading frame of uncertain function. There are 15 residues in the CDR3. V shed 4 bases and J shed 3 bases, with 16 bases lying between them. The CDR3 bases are TGCGCCAGCAGTCTCATTCGGGTTTCGTTCTACGAGCAGTACTTC. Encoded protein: CASSLIRVSFYEQYF.

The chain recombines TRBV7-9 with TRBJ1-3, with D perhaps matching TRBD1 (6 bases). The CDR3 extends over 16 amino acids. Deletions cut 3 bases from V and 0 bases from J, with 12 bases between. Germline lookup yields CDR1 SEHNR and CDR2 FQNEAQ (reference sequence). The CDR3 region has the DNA TGTGCCAGCAGCTTGGGGGGCACCTACTCTGGAAACACCATATATTTT. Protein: CASSLGGTYSGNTIYF.

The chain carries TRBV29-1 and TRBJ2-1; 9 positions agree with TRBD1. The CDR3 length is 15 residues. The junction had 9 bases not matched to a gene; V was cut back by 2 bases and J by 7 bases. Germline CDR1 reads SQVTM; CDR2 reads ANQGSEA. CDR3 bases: TGCAGCGTTGAATGGGTGGGACAGGGTTATAATGAGCAGTTCTTC. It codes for CSVEWVGQGYNEQFF.

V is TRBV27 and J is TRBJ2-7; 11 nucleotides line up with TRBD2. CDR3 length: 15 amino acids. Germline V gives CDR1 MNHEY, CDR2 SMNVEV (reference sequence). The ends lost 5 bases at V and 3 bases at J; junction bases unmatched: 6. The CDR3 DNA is TGTGCCAGCAGTATAGCGGGAGGGGGTTACTACGAGCAGTACTTC. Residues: CASSIAGGGYYEQYF.

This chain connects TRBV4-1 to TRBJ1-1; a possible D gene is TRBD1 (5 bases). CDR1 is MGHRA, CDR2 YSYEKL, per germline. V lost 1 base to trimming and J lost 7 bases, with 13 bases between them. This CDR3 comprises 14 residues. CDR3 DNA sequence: TGCGCCAGCAGCCAAGGTGACAGTTACTTTGAAGCTTTCTTT. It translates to CASSQGDSYFEAFF.

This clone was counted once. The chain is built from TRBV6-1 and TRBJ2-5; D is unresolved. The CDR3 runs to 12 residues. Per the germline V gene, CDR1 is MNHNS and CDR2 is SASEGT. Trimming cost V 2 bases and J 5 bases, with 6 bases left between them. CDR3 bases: TGTGCCAGCAGTGAATTCGGTGAGACCCAGTACTTC. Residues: CASSEFGETQYF.

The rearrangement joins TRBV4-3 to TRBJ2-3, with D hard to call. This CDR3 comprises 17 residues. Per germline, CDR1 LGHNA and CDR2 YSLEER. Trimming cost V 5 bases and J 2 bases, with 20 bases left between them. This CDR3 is CASSAALTLGYTDTQYF. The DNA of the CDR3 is TGCGCCAGCAGCGCGGCTTTAACCCTAGGCTACACAGATACGCAGTATTTT.

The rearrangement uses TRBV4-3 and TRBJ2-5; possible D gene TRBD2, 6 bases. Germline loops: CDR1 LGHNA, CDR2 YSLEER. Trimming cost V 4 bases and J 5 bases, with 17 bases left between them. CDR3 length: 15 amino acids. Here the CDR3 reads CASSRLLGGEETQYF. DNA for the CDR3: TGCGCCAGCAGCCGATTGCTCGGGGGAGAGGAGACCCAGTACTTC.

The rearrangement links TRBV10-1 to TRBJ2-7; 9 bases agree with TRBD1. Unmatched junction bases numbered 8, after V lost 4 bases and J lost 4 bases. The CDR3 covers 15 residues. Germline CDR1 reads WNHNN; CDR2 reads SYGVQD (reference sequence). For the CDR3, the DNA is TGCGCCAGCAGTGCGTCAGGGACAGGGCTATACGAGCAGTACTTC. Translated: CASSASGTGLYEQYF.